These 11 T cell receptor beta chains came from one sample sequenced in a study of T-cell memory formation after mild COVID-19. In TCRdb, the 5' RACE reads were re-called with MiXCR into one record per CDR3 protein. The data contain fewer than 40,000 distinct CDR3 sequences, 7% to 8% of them singletons. Sample: PBMCs or a T cell subset sorted from them (not recorded which). The receptors come from a man aged 18 to 29 who had mild COVID-19 (a few samples of this study predate the infection). Cell type and time point are not known.

In this sample, this clonotype turned up many times. This rearrangement joins TRBV6-6 to TRBJ2-7; D not certain. The V end was cut by 1 base, the J end by 5 bases, with 6 bases between. The CDR3 loop spans 12 amino acids. Per the germline V gene, CDR1 is MNHNY and CDR2 is SVGAGI (reference sequence). The CDR3 coding sequence is TGTGCCAGCAGTTACTTGTGGGACGAGCAGTACTTC. Translated, it gives CASSYLWDEQYF.

The rearrangement links TRBV5-1 to TRBJ1-2; D is ambiguous. This CDR3 has 12 residues. The germline CDR1 and CDR2 sequences are SGHRS and YFSETQ. Trimming stripped 0 bases from V and 7 bases from J, with 7 bases between. The CDR3 coding sequence is TGCGCCAGCAGCTTGGACGCCCCTGGCTACACCTTC. This encodes CASSLDAPGYTF.

This clonotype was recorded many times. This chain uses TRBV28 with TRBJ2-2; D is undetermined. With 8 bases removed from V and 0 bases from J, the gap between germline ends came to 7 bases. This CDR3 contains 13 residues. Per germline, CDR1 MDHEN and CDR2 SYDVKM. The CDR3 nucleotides are TGTGCCAGCTATCTAGCGAACACCGGGGAGCTGTTTTTT. This translates into CASYLANTGELFF.

This clonotype was observed a handful of times. J is TRBJ1-1 and V is TRBV4-2, with a tentative D call TRBD1 (5 bases). The V and J ends lost 3 bases and 2 bases respectively, with 10 bases between them. Germline CDR1 reads LGHNA; CDR2 reads YNFKEQ. The CDR3 has 14 amino acids. The CDR3 DNA is TGTGCCAGCAGCCACCTAGACAGAAACACTGAAGCTTTCTTT. It translates to CASSHLDRNTEAFF.

This clonotype occurred many times. The chain carries TRBV5-1 and TRBJ2-1, with D possibly being TRBD1 or TRBD2 (5 bases each). Trimming took 3 bases from V and 6 from J, leaving 19 bases between them. In germline, CDR1 is SGHRS, CDR2 YFSETQ. The CDR3 has 16 amino acids. CDR3 sequence reads: CASSSYGTESGNEQFF. CDR3 DNA sequence: TGCGCCAGCAGCTCCTACGGGACGGAGAGTGGCAATGAGCAGTTCTTC.

This clonotype was recorded many times. The rearrangement links TRBV27 to TRBJ1-4; D is unclear. V was shortened by 1 base and J by 6 bases, with 12 bases between the two germline ends. Germline V gives CDR1 MNHEY, CDR2 SMNVEV (reference sequence). The CDR3 has 15 residues. The CDR3 spells CASSLFGGEDEKLFF. As DNA, the CDR3 is TGTGCCAGCAGTTTATTTGGCGGCGAGGATGAAAAACTGTTTTTT.

This clonotype was picked up many times. The V call is TRBV18, the J call TRBJ2-4; D is ambiguous. Germline CDR1 reads KGHSH; CDR2 reads LQKENI. This CDR3 is built from 14 residues. Trimming took 3 bases from V and 0 from J, leaving 6 bases between them. CDR3 sequence: CASSPPEAKNIQYF. Written as DNA, the CDR3 is TGTGCCAGCTCACCGCCAGAAGCCAAAAACATTCAGTACTTC.

This clonotype was recorded at least ten times. The gene calls are TRBV12-3 or TRBV12-4 and TRBJ2-1; weak D call: TRBD2 (5 bases). With 5 bases removed from V and 0 bases from J, the gap between germline ends came to 8 bases. The CDR3 consists of 14 residues. CDR3 sequence (DNA): TGTGCCAGCAGTGACGGGGTCTCCTACAATGAGCAGTTCTTC. It yields the protein CASSDGVSYNEQFF.

This clonotype was counted at least ten times. The V call is TRBV5-1, the J call TRBJ2-3; 10 bases align to TRBD1. The CDR3 is 15 residues long. Trimming removed 6 bases from V and 3 bases from J; junction bases left unmatched: 7. In germline, CDR1 is SGHRS, CDR2 YFSETQ. The CDR3 bases are TGCGCCAGCAAAGATGGGACAGGGGCTACAGATACGCAGTATTTT. Translating gives CASKDGTGATDTQYF.

In this sample, this clonotype turned up many times. The chain is built from TRBV6-5 and TRBJ2-7, with 7 bases identical to TRBD2. The CDR3 is made up of 13 amino acids. The germline gives CDR1 MNHEY, CDR2 SVGAGI. Trimming at V came to 0 bases and at J to 4 bases, leaving 0 bases not matched to a gene. DNA of the CDR3: TGTGCCAGCAGTTACTCGCGGGGGTACGAGCAGTACGTC. Protein sequence: CASSYSRGYEQYV.

This clonotype occurred many times. The chain uses TRBV9 and TRBJ2-5, with D possibly being TRBD2 (6 bases). Germline-derived CDR1 and CDR2 are SGDLS and YYNGEE. The CDR3 spans 14 residues. Trimming took 4 bases from V and 4 from J, leaving 14 bases between them. CDR3 protein: CASSQLASTETQYF. As DNA, the CDR3 is TGTGCCAGCAGCCAACTAGCCTCAACAGAGACCCAGTACTTC.